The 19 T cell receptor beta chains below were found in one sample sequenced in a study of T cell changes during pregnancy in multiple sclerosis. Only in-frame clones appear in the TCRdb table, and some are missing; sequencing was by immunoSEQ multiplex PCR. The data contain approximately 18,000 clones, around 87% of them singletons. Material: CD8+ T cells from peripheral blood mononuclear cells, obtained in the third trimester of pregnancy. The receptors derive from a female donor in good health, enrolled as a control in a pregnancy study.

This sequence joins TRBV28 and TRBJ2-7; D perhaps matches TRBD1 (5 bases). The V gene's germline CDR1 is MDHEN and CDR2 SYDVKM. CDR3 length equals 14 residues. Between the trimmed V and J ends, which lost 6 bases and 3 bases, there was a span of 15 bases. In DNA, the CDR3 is TGTGCCAGCAGCCCGACCCCGGACAACTACGAGCAGTACTTC. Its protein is CASSPTPDNYEQYF.

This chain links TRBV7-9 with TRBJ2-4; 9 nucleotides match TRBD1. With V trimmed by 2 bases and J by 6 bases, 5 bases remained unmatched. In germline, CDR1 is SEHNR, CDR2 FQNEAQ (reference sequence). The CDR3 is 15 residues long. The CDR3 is CASSLSGDRANIQYF. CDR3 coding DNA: TGTGCCAGCAGCTTAAGTGGGGACAGGGCAAACATTCAGTACTTC.

The CDR3 here is CASSRGLGVDEQFF. The CDR3, as DNA: TGTGCCAGCAGCCGGGGACTAGGAGTTGATGAGCAGTTCTTC. This chain connects TRBV7-6 to TRBJ2-1; 8 bases match TRBD2. The germline V gene has CDR1 SGHVS and CDR2 FNYEAQ. This CDR3 has 14 amino acids. The V gene end was trimmed by 5 bases and the J gene end by 8 bases; junction bases not matched to a gene: 8.

The CDR3 DNA reads TGTGCCAGCAGCTTAGAGCGGGTGTACCAAGAGACCCAGTACTTC. Its protein product is CASSLERVYQETQYF. The V gene is TRBV11-3, the J gene TRBJ2-5; D is perhaps TRBD2 (5 bases). V lost 0 bases to trimming and J lost 0 bases, with 8 bases between them. This CDR3 has 15 amino acids. Germline CDR1 reads SGHNT; CDR2 reads YENEEA.

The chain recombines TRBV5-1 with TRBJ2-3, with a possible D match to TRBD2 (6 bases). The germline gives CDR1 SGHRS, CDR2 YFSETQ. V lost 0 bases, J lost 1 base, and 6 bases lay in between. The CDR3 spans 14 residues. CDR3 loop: CASSLAGGTDTQYF. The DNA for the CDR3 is TGCGCCAGCAGCTTGGCGGGGGGCACAGATACGCAGTATTTT.

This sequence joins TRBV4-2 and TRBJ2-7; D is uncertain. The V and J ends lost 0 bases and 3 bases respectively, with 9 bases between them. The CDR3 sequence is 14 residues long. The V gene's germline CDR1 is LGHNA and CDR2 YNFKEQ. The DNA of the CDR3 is TGTGCCAGCAGCCAAGATGTCCAGTACTACGAGCAGTACTTC. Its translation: CASSQDVQYYEQYF.

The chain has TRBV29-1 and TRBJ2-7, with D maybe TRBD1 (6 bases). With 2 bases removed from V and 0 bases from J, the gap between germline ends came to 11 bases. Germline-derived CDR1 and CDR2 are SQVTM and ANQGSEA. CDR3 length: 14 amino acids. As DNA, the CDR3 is TGCAGCGTTGAACTAGGACAGATCTCCTACGAGCAGTACTTC. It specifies CSVELGQISYEQYF.

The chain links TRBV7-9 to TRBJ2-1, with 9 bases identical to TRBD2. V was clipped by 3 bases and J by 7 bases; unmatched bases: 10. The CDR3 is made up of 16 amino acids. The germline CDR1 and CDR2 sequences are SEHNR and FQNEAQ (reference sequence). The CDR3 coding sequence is TGTGCCAGCAGCTTGGCGGGAGGGCCCCTTCGGAATGAGCAGTTCTTC. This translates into CASSLAGGPLRNEQFF.

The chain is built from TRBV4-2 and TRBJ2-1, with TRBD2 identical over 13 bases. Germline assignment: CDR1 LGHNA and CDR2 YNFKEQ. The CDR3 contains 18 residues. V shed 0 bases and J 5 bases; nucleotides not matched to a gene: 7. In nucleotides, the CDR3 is TGTGCCAGCAGCCAAGAATGGGGACTAGCGGGGATAAACAATGAGCAGTTCTTC. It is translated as CASSQEWGLAGINNEQFF.

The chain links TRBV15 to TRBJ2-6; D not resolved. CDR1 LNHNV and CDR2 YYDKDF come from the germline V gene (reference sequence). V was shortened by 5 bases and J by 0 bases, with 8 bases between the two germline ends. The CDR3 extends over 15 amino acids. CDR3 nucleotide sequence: TGTGCCACCAGCTTTGAGGACTCTGGGGCCAACGTCCTGACTTTC. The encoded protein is CATSFEDSGANVLTF.

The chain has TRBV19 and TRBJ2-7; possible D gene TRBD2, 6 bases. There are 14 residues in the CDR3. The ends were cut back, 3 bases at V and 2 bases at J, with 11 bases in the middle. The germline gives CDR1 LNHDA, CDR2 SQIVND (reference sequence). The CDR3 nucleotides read TGTGCCAGTAGTATGGGCCCGGGGGCCTACGAGCAGTACTTC. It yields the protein CASSMGPGAYEQYF.

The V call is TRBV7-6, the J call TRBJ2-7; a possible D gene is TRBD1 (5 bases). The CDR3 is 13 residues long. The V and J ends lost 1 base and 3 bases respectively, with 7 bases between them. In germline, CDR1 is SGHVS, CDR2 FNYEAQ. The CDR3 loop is CASSLGTFYEQYF. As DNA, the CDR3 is TGTGCCAGCAGCTTAGGGACATTCTACGAGCAGTACTTC.

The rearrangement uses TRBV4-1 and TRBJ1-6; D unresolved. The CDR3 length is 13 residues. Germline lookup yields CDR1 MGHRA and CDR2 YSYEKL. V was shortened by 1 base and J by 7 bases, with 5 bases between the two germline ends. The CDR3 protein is CASSQAANSPLHF. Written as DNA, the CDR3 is TGCGCCAGCAGCCAAGCAGCGAATTCACCCCTCCACTTT.

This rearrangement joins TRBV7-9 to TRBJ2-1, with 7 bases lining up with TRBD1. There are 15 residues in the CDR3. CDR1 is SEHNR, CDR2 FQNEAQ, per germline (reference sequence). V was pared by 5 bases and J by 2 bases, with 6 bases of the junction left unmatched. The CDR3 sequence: CASSGRTGTYNEQFF. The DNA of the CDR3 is TGTGCCAGCAGCGGGCGGACAGGTACCTACAATGAGCAGTTCTTC. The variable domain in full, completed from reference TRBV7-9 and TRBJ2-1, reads DTGVSQNPRHKITKRGQNVTFRCDPISEHNRLYWYRQTLGQGPEFLTYFQNEAQLEKSRLLSDRFSAERPKGSFSTLEIQRTEQGDSAMYLCASSGRTGTYNEQFFGPGTRLTVL.

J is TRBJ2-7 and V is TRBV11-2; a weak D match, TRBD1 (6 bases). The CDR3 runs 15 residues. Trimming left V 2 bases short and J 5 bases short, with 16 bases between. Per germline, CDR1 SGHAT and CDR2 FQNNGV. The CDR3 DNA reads TGTGCCAGCAGCTTACTCCGGGACAAAGTCCACGAGCAGTACTTC. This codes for CASSLLRDKVHEQYF. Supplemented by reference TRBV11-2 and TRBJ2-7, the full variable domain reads EAGVAQSPRYKIIEKRQSVAFWCNPISGHATLYWYQQILGQGPKLLIQFQNNGVVDDSQLPKDRFSAERLKGVDSTLKIQPAKLEDSAVYLCASSLLRDKVHEQYFGPGTRLTVT.

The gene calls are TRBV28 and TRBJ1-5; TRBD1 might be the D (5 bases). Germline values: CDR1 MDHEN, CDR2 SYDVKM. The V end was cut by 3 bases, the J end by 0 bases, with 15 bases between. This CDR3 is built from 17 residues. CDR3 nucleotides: TGTGCCAGCAGTTTTCCGGGGGGGGAAAATAGCAATCAGCCCCAGCATTTT. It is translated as CASSFPGGENSNQPQHF.

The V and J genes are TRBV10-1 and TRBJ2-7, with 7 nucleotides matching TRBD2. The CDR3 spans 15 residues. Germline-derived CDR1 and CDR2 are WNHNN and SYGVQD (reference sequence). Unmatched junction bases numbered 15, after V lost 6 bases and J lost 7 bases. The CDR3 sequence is CASSPGGEGWGEQYF. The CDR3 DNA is TGCGCCAGCAGCCCCGGAGGGGAGGGCTGGGGGGAGCAGTACTTC.

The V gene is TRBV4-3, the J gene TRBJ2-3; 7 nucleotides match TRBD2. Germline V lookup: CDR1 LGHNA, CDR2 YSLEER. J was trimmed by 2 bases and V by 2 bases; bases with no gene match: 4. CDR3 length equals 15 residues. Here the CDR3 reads CASSQYSGTTDTQYF. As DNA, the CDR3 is TGCGCCAGCAGCCAATACAGCGGGACCACAGATACGCAGTATTTT.

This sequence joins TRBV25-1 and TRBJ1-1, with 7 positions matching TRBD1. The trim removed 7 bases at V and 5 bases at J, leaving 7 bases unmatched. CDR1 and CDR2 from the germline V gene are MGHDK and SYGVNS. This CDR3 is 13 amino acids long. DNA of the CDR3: TGTGCCAGCATTTCGACAGGGCGAACTGAAGCTTTCTTT. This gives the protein CASISTGRTEAFF.